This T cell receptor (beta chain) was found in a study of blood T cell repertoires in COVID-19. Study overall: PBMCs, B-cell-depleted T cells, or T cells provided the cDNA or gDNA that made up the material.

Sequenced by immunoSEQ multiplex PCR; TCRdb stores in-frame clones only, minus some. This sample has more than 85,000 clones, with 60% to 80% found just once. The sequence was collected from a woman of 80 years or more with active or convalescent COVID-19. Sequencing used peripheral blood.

CDR3 sequence: CASSQDIGTAEYSGYTF. The CDR3 DNA is TGCGCCAGCAGCCAAGATATCGGGACAGCAGAATATAGTGGCTACACCTTC. The chain combines TRBV4-3 with TRBJ1-2; 7 nucleotides agree with TRBD1. Trimming removed 0 bases from V and 7 bases from J; junction bases left unmatched: 14. Germline lookup yields CDR1 LGHNA and CDR2 YSLEER. CDR3 length: 17 residues.